The next 25 T cell receptor beta chains were all read from a single sample in a study of blood T cell repertoires in COVID-19. Clones were sequenced by immunoSEQ multiplex PCR, and TCRdb holds only the in-frame ones, with some missing. The sample contains 400,000 to 450,000 clones, less than 95% of which appear only once. Sequencing was done on a sample of PBMCs or T cells enriched from blood (not recorded which). These receptors were taken from a man between 18 and 29 years old who had recovered from COVID-19.

The rearrangement links TRBV5-1 to TRBJ2-3; maybe TRBD2 (6 bases). V was cut by 5 bases and J by 2 bases, with 12 bases left in between. CDR3 length: 14 amino acids. Germline V gene sequence: CDR1 SGHRS, CDR2 YFSETQ. The CDR3 loop reads CASRFAGPTDTQYF. CDR3 bases: TGCGCCAGCAGATTTGCGGGGCCCACAGATACGCAGTATTTT. The whole variable domain, filled in from reference TRBV5-1 and TRBJ2-3, reads KAGVTQTPRYLIKTRGQQVTLSCSPISGHRSVSWYQQTPGQGLQFLFEYFSETQRNKGNFPGRFSGRQFSNSRSEMNVSTLELGDSALYLCASRFAGPTDTQYFGPGTRLTVL.

The chain employs TRBV30 and TRBJ2-7, with a possible D match to TRBD2 (6 bases). The V end was cut by 0 bases, the J end by 5 bases, with 14 bases between. The CDR3 loop spans 14 amino acids. Germline CDR1 and CDR2: GTSNPN and SVGIG (reference sequence). Here the CDR3 reads CAWSVGLAQDEQYF. The CDR3 DNA sequence: TGTGCCTGGAGTGTTGGGCTAGCGCAGGACGAGCAGTACTTC. The full variable domain, in which reference TRBV30 and TRBJ2-7 provide the parts outside the CDR3, is SQTIHQWPATLVQPVGSPLSLECTVEGTSNPNLYWYRQAAGRGLQLLFYSVGIGQISSEVPQNLSASRPQDRQFILSSKKLLLSDSGFYLCAWSVGLAQDEQYFGPGTRLTVT.

The count of this clone is one. This chain joins TRBV27 and TRBJ2-2; perhaps TRBD2 as D (5 bases). Germline CDR1 reads MNHEY; CDR2 reads SMNVEV (reference sequence). Trimming removed 7 bases at V and 5 bases at J, with 17 bases between. The CDR3 is 15 amino acids. CDR3 bases: TGTGCCAGCATGAGGGCCCGTGGATTAACCGGGGAGCTGTTTTTT. This translates into CASMRARGLTGELFF.

This clone was seen a few times. This chain uses TRBV28 with TRBJ1-2; D gene unclear. V lost 7 bases to trimming and J lost 2 bases, with 11 bases between them. The V gene's germline CDR1 is MDHEN and CDR2 SYDVKM. CDR3 size: 13 residues. CDR3 nucleotide sequence: TGTGCCAGCACCCGCGGGGAAAACTATGGCTACACCTTC. Its translation: CASTRGENYGYTF.

The chain combines TRBV30 with TRBJ2-1, with 14 bases fitting TRBD2. Germline V gene lookup returns CDR1 GTSNPN and CDR2 SVGIG (reference sequence). This CDR3 has 14 amino acids. Germline trimming cut 3 bases from V and 7 bases from J; bases unmatched to any gene: 2. CDR3 in DNA: TGTGCCTGGAGGGGACTAGCGGGAGTAAATGAGCAGTTCTTC. Protein product: CAWRGLAGVNEQFF. The full variable domain, its missing parts supplied by reference TRBV30 and TRBJ2-1, is SQTIHQWPATLVQPVGSPLSLECTVEGTSNPNLYWYRQAAGRGLQLLFYSVGIGQISSEVPQNLSASRPQDRQFILSSKKLLLSDSGFYLCAWRGLAGVNEQFFGPGTRLTVL.

This clone has a single count. V is TRBV5-1 and J is TRBJ1-1; D uncertain. Looked up from germline, CDR1 is SGHRS and CDR2 is YFSETQ. The CDR3 is 15 residues long. V gave up 7 bases and J gave up 0 bases, with 16 bases separating them. The CDR3 spells CASSLGQTMNTEAFF. As DNA, the CDR3 is TGCGCCAGCTCTCTCGGGCAGACTATGAACACTGAAGCTTTCTTT.

To note about this clone: Other DNA sequences within the sample encode an identical CDR3. The J gene is TRBJ2-1, the V gene TRBV7-3; 10 nucleotides agree with TRBD1. From germline, CDR1 is SGHTA and CDR2 FQGTGA. J lost 2 bases, V lost 5 bases, and 3 bases had no gene match. This CDR3 spans 15 amino acids. The CDR3 DNA sequence: TGTGCCAGCAGCCCGACAGGGGGCCCCTACAATGAGCAGTTCTTC. Translated: CASSPTGGPYNEQFF.

The sample holds a few counts of this clone. This rearrangement joins TRBV6-6 to TRBJ1-4; perhaps TRBD1 as D (5 bases). V was clipped by 6 bases and J by 6 bases, with 14 bases between them. CDR3 length: 14 amino acids. The germline CDR1 and CDR2 sequences are MNHNY and SVGAGI (reference sequence). The CDR3 here is CASRVRVKDEKLFF. CDR3 bases: TGTGCCAGCAGGGTCAGGGTAAAGGATGAAAAACTGTTTTTT.

The genes are TRBV7-2 and TRBJ1-1, with TRBD1 identical over 7 bases. The CDR3 sequence is 15 residues long. The V and J ends lost 5 bases and 0 bases, in that order; junction bases with no gene match: 6. The V gene's germline CDR1 is SGHTA and CDR2 FQGNSA. The CDR3 region is CASSPHGTVNTEAFF. CDR3 nucleotides: TGTGCCAGCAGCCCCCACGGGACAGTGAACACTGAAGCTTTCTTT.

The CDR3 reads CASSSGQGSPETQYF. The CDR3 region has the DNA TGTGCCAGCAGTTCGGGACAGGGTAGTCCGGAGACCCAGTACTTC. The V gene is TRBV28, the J gene TRBJ2-5; TRBD1 matches 9 bases. In germline, CDR1 is MDHEN, CDR2 SYDVKM. The CDR3 is 15 amino acids. The V segment lost 4 bases and the J segment 5 bases; nucleotides outside the gene matches: 8.

As DNA, the CDR3 is TGTGCCAGCAGTGAAATGGGCAGGGGGCATGATTCACCCCTCCACTTT. Translated, it gives CASSEMGRGHDSPLHF. This rearrangement joins TRBV2 to TRBJ1-6, with TRBD1 matching 8 bases. There are 16 residues in the CDR3. The ends lost 2 bases at V and 8 bases at J; junction bases unmatched: 8. Germline V CDR1 and CDR2: SNHLY, FYNNEI.

This chain joins TRBV2 and TRBJ2-7; D not resolved. Trimming pared 3 bases from V and 5 bases from J, leaving 20 bases between. The germline gives CDR1 SNHLY, CDR2 FYNNEI. This CDR3 is built from 16 residues. CDR3 DNA sequence: TGTGCCAGCAGTGACACTGGTGAGAGAATTAGAAACGAGCAGTACTTC. Translated, it gives CASSDTGERIRNEQYF.

The chain couples TRBV5-5 to TRBJ1-4, with D possibly TRBD1 on 5 matching bases. V lost 4 bases and J 2 bases, leaving 21 bases between the germline ends. Germline values: CDR1 SGHKS, CDR2 YYEKEE (reference sequence). CDR3 length: 18 residues. CDR3 sequence (DNA): TGTGCCAGCAGCCCTGGGGAGGGGCGCGCGAATACTAATGAAAAACTGTTTTTT. Translating it yields CASSPGEGRANTNEKLFF. The entire variable domain, with the rest obtained from reference TRBV5-5 and TRBJ1-4, is as follows: DAGVTQSPTHLIKTRGQQVTLRCSPISGHKSVSWYQQVLGQGPQFIFQYYEKEERGRGNFPDRFSARQFPNYSSELNVNALLLGDSALYLCASSPGEGRANTNEKLFFGSGTQLSVL.

The chain uses TRBV9 and TRBJ2-5, with 13 bases fitting TRBD2. The V gene's germline CDR1 is SGDLS and CDR2 YYNGEE. The trim removed 0 bases at V and 4 bases at J, leaving 3 bases unmatched. This CDR3 has 16 amino acids. CDR3: CASSVAGTSGAETQYF. CDR3 nucleotides: TGTGCCAGCAGCGTAGCCGGGACTAGCGGGGCAGAGACCCAGTACTTC.

The genes are TRBV4-1 and TRBJ1-4; D gene uncertain. V lost 1 base to trimming and J lost 7 bases, with 10 bases between them. Germline loops: CDR1 MGHRA, CDR2 YSYEKL. This CDR3 comprises 14 residues. Here the CDR3 reads CASSQVGGSEKLFF. As DNA, the CDR3 is TGCGCCAGCAGCCAAGTCGGAGGAAGTGAAAAACTGTTTTTT.

The chain employs TRBV19 and TRBJ2-2, with 7 nucleotides matching TRBD2. Germline V gives CDR1 LNHDA, CDR2 SQIVND (reference sequence). V trimming: 6 bases; J trimming: 5 bases; junction bases outside the gene matches: 6. This CDR3 contains 14 residues. The CDR3 DNA is TGTGCCAGTAGCGCCAGGGAGGGGACCGGGGAGCTGTTTTTT. This encodes CASSAREGTGELFF.

The chain uses TRBV9 and TRBJ2-1, with 12 bases identical to TRBD2. In germline, CDR1 is SGDLS, CDR2 YYNGEE. The CDR3 contains 20 residues. J lost 0 bases, V lost 3 bases, and 13 bases had no gene match. Here the CDR3 DNA reads TGTGCCAGCAGCGGTCACGGGACTAGCGGGCCGCCTAGCTCCTACAATGAGCAGTTCTTC. Translated: CASSGHGTSGPPSSYNEQFF.

This rearrangement joins TRBV30 to TRBJ2-2; 9 nucleotides match TRBD2. This CDR3 has 15 amino acids. After removal of 3 bases from V and 1 base from J, the junction contained 3 bases not matched to a gene. Germline V CDR1 and CDR2: GTSNPN, SVGIG (reference sequence). CDR3 loop: CAWSPTSGNTGELFF. As DNA, the CDR3 is TGTGCCTGGAGCCCGACTAGCGGGAACACCGGGGAGCTGTTTTTT.

V and J are TRBV19 and TRBJ1-5; D may be TRBD1 (6 bases). Germline V gene lookup returns CDR1 LNHDA and CDR2 SQIVND (reference sequence). Trimming took 7 bases from V and 5 from J, leaving 15 bases between them. The CDR3 consists of 14 residues. The DNA of the CDR3 is TGTGCCAGTACCACCCGGACAGTATATCAGCCCCAGCATTTT. Amino acids: CASTTRTVYQPQHF. The entire variable domain, with the rest obtained from reference TRBV19 and TRBJ1-5, is as follows: DGGITQSPKYLFRKEGQNVTLSCEQNLNHDAMYWYRQDPGQGLRLIYYSQIVNDFQKGDIAEGYSVSREKKESFPLTVTSAQKNPTAFYLCASTTRTVYQPQHFGDGTRLSIL.

J is TRBJ2-7 and V is TRBV28; 9 bases are a match to TRBD2. The germline gives CDR1 MDHEN, CDR2 SYDVKM. The CDR3 contains 16 residues. V dropped 6 bases and J dropped 4; count of bases not matched to a gene: 13. The CDR3, as DNA: TGTGCCAGCAGGGGGGGTAGCGGGAGAATAAGGTACGAGCAGTACTTC. It specifies CASRGGSGRIRYEQYF.

This chain uses TRBV14 with TRBJ2-7; 8 positions match TRBD1. The length of the CDR3 is 15 residues. Germline V gene data show CDR1 as SGHDN and CDR2 as FVKESK. The V and J ends lost 2 bases and 4 bases, in that order; junction bases with no gene match: 7. DNA of the CDR3: TGTGCCAGCAGCCAAAGGACAGGGAGTTTTTACGAGCAGTACTTC. Translating gives CASSQRTGSFYEQYF.

This rearrangement joins TRBV27 to TRBJ2-4, with D possibly TRBD2 on 6 matching bases. V lost 2 bases to trimming and J lost 0 bases, with 11 bases between them. The length of the CDR3 is 16 residues. Germline assignment: CDR1 MNHEY and CDR2 SMNVEV (reference sequence). The CDR3 protein is CASSLNRELAKNIQYF. As DNA, the CDR3 is TGTGCCAGCAGTTTAAACCGGGAGCTAGCCAAAAACATTCAGTACTTC.

J is TRBJ2-7 and V is TRBV7-9; no clear D gene. V lost 1 base, J lost 0 bases, and 7 bases lay in between. The germline gives CDR1 SEHNR, CDR2 FQNEAQ (reference sequence). The CDR3 runs 14 residues. Written as DNA, the CDR3 is TGTGCCAGCAGCTTAGAGGCTAGCTCCTACGAGCAGTACTTC. The encoded protein is CASSLEASSYEQYF.

Details on this clone: The same CDR3 is also encoded by other DNA sequences in this sample. This chain uses TRBV9 with TRBJ1-3, with TRBD1 as a possible D gene (6 bases). CDR3 length: 14 amino acids. The V gene's germline CDR1 is SGDLS and CDR2 YYNGEE. Trimming took off 0 bases at V and 4 bases at J, with 8 bases between the two ends. DNA for the CDR3: TGTGCCAGCAGCGTAGCAGGGGCCGGAAACACCATATATTTT. It codes for CASSVAGAGNTIYF.

The J gene is TRBJ2-7, the V gene TRBV27, with TRBD2 identical over 9 bases. CDR1 MNHEY and CDR2 SMNVEV come from the germline V gene (reference sequence). J lost 4 bases, V lost 3 bases, and 4 bases had no gene match. The CDR3 sequence is 14 residues long. The CDR3 nucleotides read TGTGCCAGCAGTTTGCGTAGCGGGGGTTACGAGCAGTACTTC. Residues: CASSLRSGGYEQYF.